These 29 T cell receptor beta chains originate from one sample sequenced in a study of blood T cell repertoires in COVID-19. Generated by immunoSEQ multiplex PCR, the TCRdb table keeps only in-frame clones and is missing some. The sample includes 200,000 to 250,000 clones, roughly 88% of them seen just once. The source material was peripheral blood. The receptors originated from a young man with active or convalescent COVID-19.

Written as DNA, the CDR3 is TGTGCCATCAGTGAGTCCAGCGGGAGGGCCTTATCCCAGGAGACCCAGTACTTC. Protein: CAISESSGRALSQETQYF. The J gene is TRBJ2-5, the V gene TRBV10-3, with 10 bases aligning to TRBD2. Trimming at V came to 0 bases and at J to 5 bases, leaving 12 bases not matched to a gene. CDR3 length: 18 residues. Germline CDR1 ENHRY, CDR2 SYGVKD.

The genes are TRBV5-1 and TRBJ1-1; 10 bases align to TRBD1. Germline V gives CDR1 SGHRS, CDR2 YFSETQ. V lost 3 bases, J lost 3 bases, and 17 bases stayed unmatched. The CDR3 contains 19 residues. The CDR3 coding sequence is TGCGCCAGCAGCTCACCCTTCGGGACAGGGGCTCCGATGGACACTGAAGCTTTCTTT. Its protein is CASSSPFGTGAPMDTEAFF.

V usage is TRBV2 and J usage is TRBJ2-7, with no clear D. The germline V gene has CDR1 SNHLY and CDR2 FYNNEI. The CDR3 runs to 12 residues. V was clipped by 4 bases and J by 3 bases, with 7 bases between them. CDR3 nucleotide sequence: TGTGCCAGCAGTGGGGCCGGCTACGAGCAGTACTTC. Protein sequence: CASSGAGYEQYF.

This clone was seen just once. V is TRBV5-1 and J is TRBJ2-7; tentative D call: TRBD1 (6 bases). V shed 0 bases and J shed 3 bases, with 13 bases lying between them. Germline CDR1 is SGHRS and CDR2 is YFSETQ. The CDR3 runs to 15 residues. CDR3 in DNA: TGCGCCAGCAGCTTGGCCGCTGGGGGCCTCTACGAGCAGTACTTC. Its protein product is CASSLAAGGLYEQYF. The whole variable domain, filled in from reference TRBV5-1 and TRBJ2-7, reads KAGVTQTPRYLIKTRGQQVTLSCSPISGHRSVSWYQQTPGQGLQFLFEYFSETQRNKGNFPGRFSGRQFSNSRSEMNVSTLELGDSALYLCASSLAAGGLYEQYFGPGTRLTVT.

This clone was counted only a few times. The genes are TRBV3-1 (or the pseudogene TRBV3-2) and TRBJ2-3; 7 bases fit TRBD1. CDR1 and CDR2 from the germline V gene are LGHDT and YNNKEL (reference sequence). V trimming: 1 base; J trimming: 5 bases; junction bases outside the gene matches: 6. The CDR3 has 15 amino acids. CDR3 protein: CASSQGDRVGDTQYF. In DNA form, the CDR3 reads TGTGCCAGCAGCCAAGGCGACAGGGTAGGAGATACGCAGTATTTT.

This clone has just one count. The V call is TRBV6-5, the J call TRBJ1-1, with D possibly TRBD1 on 5 matching bases. Germline-derived CDR1 and CDR2 are MNHEY and SVGAGI. CDR3 length: 13 amino acids. V was shortened by 4 bases and J by 1 base, with 7 bases between the two germline ends. The DNA of the CDR3 is TGTGCCAGCAGTTTACAGGCGAACACTGAAGCTTTCTTT. It encodes CASSLQANTEAFF.

The chain employs TRBV15 and TRBJ2-1; D uncertain. CDR1 and CDR2 (germline): LNHNV, YYDKDF (reference sequence). Between the trimmed V and J ends, which lost 3 bases and 2 bases, there was a span of 11 bases. The CDR3 extends over 15 amino acids. CDR3 loop: CATSRIADTYNEQFF. In nucleotides, the CDR3 is TGTGCCACCAGCAGGATAGCCGATACCTACAATGAGCAGTTCTTC.

This sequence joins TRBV7-2 and TRBJ1-3, with D possibly being TRBD1 (6 bases). The CDR3 covers 14 residues. Per germline, CDR1 SGHTA and CDR2 FQGNSA. V was shortened by 7 bases and J by 0 bases, with 10 bases between the two germline ends. CDR3 sequence (DNA): TGTGCCAGCATCCTACAGGGCTCTGGAAACACCATATATTTT. It codes for CASILQGSGNTIYF.

The chain couples TRBV24-1 to TRBJ2-2; D gene unclear. In germline, CDR1 is KGHDR, CDR2 SFDVKD. This CDR3 spans 14 amino acids. Trimming removed 4 bases at V and 4 bases at J, with 9 bases between. The CDR3 DNA reads as TGTGCCACCAGTGAAACGGGTCCCACCGGGGAGCTGTTTTTT. Translating it yields CATSETGPTGELFF.

The CDR3 loop reads CASSRRTVGNTEAFF. The CDR3 DNA reads TGTGCCAGCAGCCGCAGGACAGTGGGGAACACTGAAGCTTTCTTT. The chain couples TRBV5-4 to TRBJ1-1, with D tentatively TRBD1 (6 bases). CDR3 length: 15 residues. Trimming shortened V by 4 bases and J by 1 base, and 14 bases separated the two germline ends. Germline values: CDR1 SGHNT, CDR2 YYREEE (reference sequence).

The chain couples TRBV28 to TRBJ2-1; 14 nucleotides align to TRBD2. CDR1 MDHEN and CDR2 SYDVKM come from the germline V gene. The ends lost 6 bases at V and 7 bases at J; junction bases unmatched: 17. The CDR3 spans 19 residues. The CDR3: CASSPPHGGTSGSVNEQFF. The CDR3 DNA reads as TGTGCCAGCAGCCCACCTCACGGGGGGACTAGCGGGAGTGTGAATGAGCAGTTCTTC.

The chain couples TRBV12-5 to TRBJ2-3, with 7 bases aligning to TRBD2. The trim removed 5 bases at V and 5 bases at J, leaving 10 bases unmatched. CDR3 length: 15 residues. The germline V gene encodes CDR1 LGHNT and CDR2 FRNRAP. Written as DNA, the CDR3 is TGTGCTAGTGGTGGGGGGAGCGGGAAGGTAGATACGCAGTATTTT. It encodes CASGGGSGKVDTQYF.

J is TRBJ2-7 and V is TRBV13; TRBD1 aligns across 9 bases. The ends lost 5 bases at V and 1 base at J; junction bases unmatched: 6. CDR1 and CDR2 from the germline V gene are PRHDT and FYEKMQ (reference sequence). The CDR3 has 15 residues. The CDR3 sequence: CASSPAGTGSYEQYF. The CDR3, as DNA: TGTGCCAGCAGCCCGGCCGGGACAGGGTCCTACGAGCAGTACTTC.

The V and J genes are TRBV10-1 and TRBJ1-3; 11 bases match TRBD1. The germline CDR1 and CDR2 sequences are WNHNN and SYGVQD (reference sequence). The V segment lost 2 bases and the J segment 2 bases; nucleotides outside the gene matches: 2. This CDR3 spans 16 amino acids. The CDR3 DNA reads TGCGCCAGCAGTGAGGGACAGGGGGCGCCTGGAAACACCATATATTTT. It yields the protein CASSEGQGAPGNTIYF.

V usage is TRBV30 and J usage is TRBJ1-2; 8 positions match TRBD1. J lost 1 base, V lost 4 bases, and 11 bases had no gene match. This CDR3 comprises 16 residues. Germline V gene lookup returns CDR1 GTSNPN and CDR2 SVGIG (reference sequence). The CDR3 DNA reads TGTGCCTGGAAGGGACAGGCGAGACCAGTTAACTATGGCTACACCTTC. Translation gives CAWKGQARPVNYGYTF.

The gene calls are TRBV19 and TRBJ2-4, with a weak D call TRBD2 (6 bases). The ends were cut back, 6 bases at V and 9 bases at J, with 18 bases in the middle. From germline, CDR1 is LNHDA and CDR2 SQIVND (reference sequence). CDR3 size: 14 residues. The DNA for the CDR3 is TGTGCCAGTAGCCCTATCAGGGTGGGGGGCATTCAGTACTTC. Protein: CASSPIRVGGIQYF.

The chain carries TRBV5-1 and TRBJ1-1; D is uncertain. The CDR3 sequence is 13 residues long. In germline, CDR1 is SGHRS, CDR2 YFSETQ. Trimming left V 4 bases short and J 0 bases short, with 7 bases between. The CDR3 spells CASSPNMNTEAFF. The CDR3 bases are TGCGCCAGCAGCCCGAACATGAACACTGAAGCTTTCTTT.

The chain combines TRBV2 with TRBJ2-2; D gene ambiguous. The CDR3 runs to 17 residues. Germline loops: CDR1 SNHLY, CDR2 FYNNEI. Trimming removed 3 bases from V and 0 bases from J, with 14 bases in between. In DNA form, the CDR3 reads TGTGCCAGCAGTGACCAAACTTTAGTCCCGAACACCGGGGAGCTGTTTTTT. As protein: CASSDQTLVPNTGELFF.

The chain has TRBV2 and TRBJ2-3; 12 bases align to TRBD2. Per the germline V gene, CDR1 is SNHLY and CDR2 is FYNNEI. The CDR3 is 16 amino acids. V gave up 11 bases and J gave up 0 bases; unmatched junction bases: 9. CDR3: CAGDGLAGSSTDTQYF. CDR3 DNA sequence: TGTGCCGGGGACGGACTAGCGGGATCTAGCACAGATACGCAGTATTTT.

This rearrangement joins TRBV30 to TRBJ2-1, with a tentative D call TRBD2 (6 bases). Germline CDR1 is GTSNPN and CDR2 is SVGIG (reference sequence). Trimming took 1 base from V and 5 from J, leaving 9 bases between them. This CDR3 has 13 residues. The CDR3 DNA reads TGTGCCTGGAGTGCGGGAGTCCACAATGAGCAGTTCTTC. Amino acids: CAWSAGVHNEQFF.

The J gene is TRBJ2-7, the V gene TRBV27, with TRBD1 identical over 11 bases. V lost 7 bases and J lost 4; bases outside the gene matches: 9. This CDR3 contains 15 residues. CDR1 is MNHEY, CDR2 SMNVEV, per germline (reference sequence). CDR3 nucleotide sequence: TGTGCCAGCACCCGGCGGACAGGGGGCTTGTACGAGCAGTACTTC. Its translation is CASTRRTGGLYEQYF.

This chain links TRBV18 with TRBJ1-2; 7 bases are a match to TRBD1. V shed 6 bases, J shed 5 bases, and the junction held 9 bases outside the gene matches. The CDR3 has 14 residues. The germline gives CDR1 KGHSH, CDR2 LQKENI. CDR3 sequence: CASSPEGAGYGYTF. CDR3 nucleotide sequence: TGTGCCAGCTCCCCGGAGGGGGCAGGGTATGGCTACACCTTC. Filled out from reference TRBV18 and TRBJ1-2, the complete variable domain reads NAGVMQNPRHLVRRRGQEARLRCSPMKGHSHVYWYRQLPEEGLKFMVYLQKENIIDESGMPKERFSAEFPKEGPSILRIQQVVRGDSAAYFCASSPEGAGYGYTFGSGTRLTVV.

The V call is TRBV6-1, the J call TRBJ1-4; tentatively, D is TRBD1 (5 bases). There are 17 residues in the CDR3. V shed 1 base and J shed 8 bases, with 20 bases lying between them. Germline lookup yields CDR1 MNHNS and CDR2 SASEGT. The CDR3, as DNA: TGTGCCAGCAGTGAAGATCCACTGGGGGGTAGAGGGGAAAAACTGTTTTTT. This codes for CASSEDPLGGRGEKLFF.

This rearrangement joins TRBV5-1 to TRBJ2-4; TRBD2 aligns across 14 bases. This CDR3 spans 18 amino acids. The V segment lost 5 bases and the J segment 0 bases; nucleotides outside the gene matches: 7. The germline CDR1 and CDR2 sequences are SGHRS and YFSETQ. The DNA of the CDR3 is TGCGCCAGCAGATACGGGACTAGCGGGAGTGAAGCCAAAAACATTCAGTACTTC. As protein: CASRYGTSGSEAKNIQYF.

This clone was recorded a few times. The chain uses TRBV6-2 or TRBV6-3 and TRBJ2-1; the match to TRBD2 covers 8 bases. J lost 2 bases, V lost 6 bases, and 6 bases had no gene match. Germline CDR1 is MNHEY and CDR2 is SVGEGT. This CDR3 region has 15 residues. This chain's CDR3 is CASSVLAGPYNEQFF. As DNA, the CDR3 is TGTGCCAGCAGCGTTCTAGCGGGTCCCTACAATGAGCAGTTCTTC.

CDR3 in amino acids: CASSDAAGLAGVTEETQYF. CDR3 in DNA: TGTGCCAGCAGCGACGCCGCGGGACTAGCGGGAGTTACAGAGGAGACCCAGTACTTC. The chain combines TRBV9 with TRBJ2-5; 14 bases fit TRBD2. This CDR3 contains 19 residues. V was clipped by 3 bases and J by 5 bases; unmatched bases: 15. The germline V gene has CDR1 SGDLS and CDR2 YYNGEE.

Here the CDR3 reads CASSPDLGDYEQYF. CDR3 nucleotide sequence: TGTGCCAGCAGCCCAGACCTGGGCGACTACGAGCAGTACTTC. The rearrangement joins TRBV7-8 to TRBJ2-7; no clear D. Germline V gene lookup returns CDR1 SGHVS and CDR2 FQNEAQ. This CDR3 is 14 amino acids long. Trimming pared 5 bases from V and 3 bases from J, leaving 14 bases between.

V is TRBV6-5 and J is TRBJ1-5, with 8 bases lining up with TRBD1. The CDR3 has 14 residues. The germline CDR1 and CDR2 sequences are MNHEY and SVGAGI. V was clipped by 7 bases and J by 6 bases; unmatched bases: 8. The CDR3, as DNA: TGTGCCAGCACCAGACAGGGGTATGGTCAGCCCCAGCATTTT. Amino acid sequence: CASTRQGYGQPQHF.

This chain links TRBV5-4 with TRBJ1-1, with TRBD1 as a possible D gene (5 bases). The CDR3 loop spans 17 amino acids. Per germline, CDR1 SGHNT and CDR2 YYREEE (reference sequence). V was trimmed by 0 bases and J by 0 bases, leaving 15 bases between them. The CDR3 loop reads CASSLDPGGGMNTEAFF. As DNA, the CDR3 is TGTGCCAGCAGCTTGGACCCGGGGGGAGGGATGAACACTGAAGCTTTCTTT.